This T cell receptor (beta chain) was sequenced in a study of cytomegalovirus exposure and HLA in healthy donors. This PCR relied on a set of 60 Vbeta primers and 13 Jbeta primers. Repertoires were generated with immunoSEQ multiplex PCR, while TCRdb's copy carries only in-frame clones and drops some. Of 100,000 to 150,000 clones in the sample, around 79% were seen once. Study observations and caveats: Later genetic work tied a missense DCLRE1C variant to beta-chain V and J trimming. Later analysis indicated greater clonal expansion among HLA-associated TCR beta chains than among equally common other chains. Among TCR beta chains, those listed as cytomegalovirus-associated numbered 164. Some V segments (TRBV6-2 and TRBV6-3 among them) were excluded as indistinguishable.

In the case of this clone: Its matching antigen is unknown.

The CDR3 totals 15 residues. The germline V gene encodes CDR1 LNHDA and CDR2 SQIVND (reference sequence). Trimming at V came to 7 bases and at J to 2 bases, leaving 4 bases not matched to a gene. The TCR originated in a woman in her thirties or forties in good health and CMV-seropositive. The chain employs TRBV19 and TRBJ2-6; 8 bases align to TRBD1. The sample taken for sequencing was PBMCs. CDR3 bases: TGTGCCAGTACCCTGGACAGGGCTGGGGCCAACGTCCTGACTTTC. It specifies CASTLDRAGANVLTF.